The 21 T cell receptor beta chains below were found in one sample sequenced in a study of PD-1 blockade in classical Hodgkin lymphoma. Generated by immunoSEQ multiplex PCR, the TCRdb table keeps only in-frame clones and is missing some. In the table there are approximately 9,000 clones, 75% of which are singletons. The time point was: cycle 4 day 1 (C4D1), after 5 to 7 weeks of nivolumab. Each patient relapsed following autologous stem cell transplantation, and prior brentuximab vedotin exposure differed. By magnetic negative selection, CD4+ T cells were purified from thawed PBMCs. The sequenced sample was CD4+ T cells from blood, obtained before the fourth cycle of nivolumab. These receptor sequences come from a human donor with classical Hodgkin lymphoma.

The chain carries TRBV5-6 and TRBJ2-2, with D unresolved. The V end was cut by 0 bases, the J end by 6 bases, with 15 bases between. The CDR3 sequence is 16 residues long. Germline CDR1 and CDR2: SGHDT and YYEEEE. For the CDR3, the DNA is TGTGCCAGCAGCTTGGCCGCCAGGCGTTGGGCCGGGGAGCTGTTTTTT. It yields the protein CASSLAARRWAGELFF.

The CDR3 loop reads CASSFPSGTSGGEQYF. Here the CDR3 DNA reads TGTGCCAGCAGTTTCCCCTCCGGGACTAGCGGAGGCGAGCAGTACTTC. V is TRBV28 and J is TRBJ2-7, with TRBD2 identical over 11 bases. CDR1 MDHEN and CDR2 SYDVKM come from the germline V gene. The CDR3 has 16 residues. V was clipped by 3 bases and J by 6 bases; unmatched bases: 10.

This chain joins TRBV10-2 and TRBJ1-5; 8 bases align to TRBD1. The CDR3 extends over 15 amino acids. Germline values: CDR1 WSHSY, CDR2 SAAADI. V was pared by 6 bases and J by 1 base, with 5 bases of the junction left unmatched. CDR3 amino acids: CASRAGGASNQPQHF. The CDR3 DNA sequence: TGCGCCAGCAGAGCAGGGGGCGCGAGCAATCAGCCCCAGCATTTT.

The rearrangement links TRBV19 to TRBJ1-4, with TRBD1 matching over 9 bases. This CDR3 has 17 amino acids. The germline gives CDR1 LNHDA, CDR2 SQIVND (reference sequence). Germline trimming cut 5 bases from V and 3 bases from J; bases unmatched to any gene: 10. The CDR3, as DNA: TGTGCCAGTAGTCCACGTCCCGGGACAGGGTCTAATGAAAAACTGTTTTTT. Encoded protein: CASSPRPGTGSNEKLFF.

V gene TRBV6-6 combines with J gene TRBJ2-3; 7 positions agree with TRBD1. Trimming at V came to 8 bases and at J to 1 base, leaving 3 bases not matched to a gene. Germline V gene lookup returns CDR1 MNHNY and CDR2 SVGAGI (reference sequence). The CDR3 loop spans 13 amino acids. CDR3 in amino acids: CASRDSRTDTQYF. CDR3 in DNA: TGTGCCAGCCGGGACAGCCGCACAGATACGCAGTATTTT.

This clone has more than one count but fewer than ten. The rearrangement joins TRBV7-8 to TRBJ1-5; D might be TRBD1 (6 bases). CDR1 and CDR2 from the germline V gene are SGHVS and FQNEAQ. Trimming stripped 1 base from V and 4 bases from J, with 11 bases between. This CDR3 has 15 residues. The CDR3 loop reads CASSLGGTTNQPQHF. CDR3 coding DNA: TGTGCCAGCAGCTTAGGAGGGACAACGAATCAGCCCCAGCATTTT.

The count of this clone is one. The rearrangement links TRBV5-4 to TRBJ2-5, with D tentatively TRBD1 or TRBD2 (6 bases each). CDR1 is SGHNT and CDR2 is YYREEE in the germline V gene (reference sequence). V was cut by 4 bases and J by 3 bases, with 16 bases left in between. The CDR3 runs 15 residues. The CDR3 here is CASSQARGEKETQYF. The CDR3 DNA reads TGTGCCAGCAGCCAAGCAAGGGGGGAAAAAGAGACCCAGTACTTC.

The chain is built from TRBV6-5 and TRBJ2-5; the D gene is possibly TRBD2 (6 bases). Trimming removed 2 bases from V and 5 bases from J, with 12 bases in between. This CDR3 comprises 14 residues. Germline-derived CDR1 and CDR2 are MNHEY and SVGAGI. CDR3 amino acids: CASSYEAGSETQYF. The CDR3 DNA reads TGTGCCAGCAGTTACGAGGCGGGGTCGGAGACCCAGTACTTC.

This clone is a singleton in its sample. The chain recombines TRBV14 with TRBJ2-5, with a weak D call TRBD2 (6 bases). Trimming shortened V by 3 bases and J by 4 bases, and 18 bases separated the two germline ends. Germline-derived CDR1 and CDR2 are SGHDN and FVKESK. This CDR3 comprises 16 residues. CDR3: CASSQYSRAGGETQYF. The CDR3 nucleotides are TGTGCCAGCAGCCAGTATTCCAGGGCCGGGGGAGAGACCCAGTACTTC.

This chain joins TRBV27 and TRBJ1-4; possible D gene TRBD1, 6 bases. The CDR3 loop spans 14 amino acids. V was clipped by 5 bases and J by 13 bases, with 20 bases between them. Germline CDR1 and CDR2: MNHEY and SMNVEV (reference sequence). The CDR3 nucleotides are TGTGCCAGCAGTCCCACCAAATTGCTAGGGGGACTGTTTTTT. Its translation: CASSPTKLLGGLFF.

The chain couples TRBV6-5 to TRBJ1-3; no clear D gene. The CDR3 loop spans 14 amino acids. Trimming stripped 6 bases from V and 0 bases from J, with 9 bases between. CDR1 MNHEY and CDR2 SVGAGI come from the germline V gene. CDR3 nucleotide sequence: TGTGCCAGCAGCCAACAGTTCTCTGGAAACACCATATATTTT. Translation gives CASSQQFSGNTIYF.

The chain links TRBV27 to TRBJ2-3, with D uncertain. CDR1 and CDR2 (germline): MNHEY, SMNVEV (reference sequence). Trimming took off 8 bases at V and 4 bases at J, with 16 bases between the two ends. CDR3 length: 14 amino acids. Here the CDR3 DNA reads TGTGCCAGCGGGCACCAGGCATATCCAGATACGCAGTATTTT. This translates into CASGHQAYPDTQYF.

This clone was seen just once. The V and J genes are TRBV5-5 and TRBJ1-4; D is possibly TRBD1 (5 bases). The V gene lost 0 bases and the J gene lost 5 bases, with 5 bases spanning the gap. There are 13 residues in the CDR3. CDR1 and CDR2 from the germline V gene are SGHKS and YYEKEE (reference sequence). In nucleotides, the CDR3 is TGTGCCAGCAGCTTGGAGGGGAATGAAAAACTGTTTTTT. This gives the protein CASSLEGNEKLFF.

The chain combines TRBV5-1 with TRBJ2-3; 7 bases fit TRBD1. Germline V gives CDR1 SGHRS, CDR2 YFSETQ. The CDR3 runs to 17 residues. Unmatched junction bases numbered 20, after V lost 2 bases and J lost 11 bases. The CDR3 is CASSLKMTGRSIDEQYF. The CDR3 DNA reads TGCGCCAGCAGCTTAAAGATGACAGGGAGATCGATTGATGAGCAGTATTTT.

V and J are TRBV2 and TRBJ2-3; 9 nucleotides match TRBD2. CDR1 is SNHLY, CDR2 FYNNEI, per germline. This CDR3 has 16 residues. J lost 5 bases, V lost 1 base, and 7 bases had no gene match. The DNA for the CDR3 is TGTGCCAGCAGTGAAGGCTTGGCGGGGGGGCAAGATACGCAGTATTTT. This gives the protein CASSEGLAGGQDTQYF.

CDR3 nucleotides: TGTGCCAGCAGCCCCCGTCTGTCCTACAATGAGCAGTTCTTC. Translation: CASSPRLSYNEQFF. The chain employs TRBV14 and TRBJ2-1, with D uncertain. V lost 4 bases, J lost 1 base, and 8 bases lay in between. The CDR3 consists of 14 residues. The germline V gene encodes CDR1 SGHDN and CDR2 FVKESK.

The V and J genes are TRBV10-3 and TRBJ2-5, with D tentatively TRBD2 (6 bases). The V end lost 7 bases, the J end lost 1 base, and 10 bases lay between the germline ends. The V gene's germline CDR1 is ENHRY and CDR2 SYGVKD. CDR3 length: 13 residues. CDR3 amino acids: CAIMGGAQETQYF. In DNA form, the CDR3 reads TGTGCCATCATGGGCGGGGCCCAAGAGACCCAGTACTTC.

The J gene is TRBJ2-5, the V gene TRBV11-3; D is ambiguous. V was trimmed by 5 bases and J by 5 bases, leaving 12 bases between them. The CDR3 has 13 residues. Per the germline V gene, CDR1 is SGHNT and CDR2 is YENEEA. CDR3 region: CASSRGLRETQYF. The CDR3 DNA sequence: TGTGCCAGCAGCCGCGGATTGAGGGAGACCCAGTACTTC.

The CDR3 DNA reads as TGCGCCAGCAGCCAAGCGGGGCAGGGTGGGTCATACGAGCAGTACTTC. It encodes CASSQAGQGGSYEQYF. The chain carries TRBV4-3 and TRBJ2-7; D is tentatively TRBD1 or TRBD2 (5 bases each). Deletions cut 1 base from V and 4 bases from J, with 17 bases between. The CDR3 sequence is 16 residues long. The germline V gene has CDR1 LGHNA and CDR2 YSLEER.

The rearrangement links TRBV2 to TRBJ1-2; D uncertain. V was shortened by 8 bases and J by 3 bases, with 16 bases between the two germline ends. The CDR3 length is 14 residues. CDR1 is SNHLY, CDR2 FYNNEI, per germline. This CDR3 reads CASEVEGGYYGYTF. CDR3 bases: TGTGCCAGCGAGGTCGAGGGAGGATACTATGGCTACACCTTC.

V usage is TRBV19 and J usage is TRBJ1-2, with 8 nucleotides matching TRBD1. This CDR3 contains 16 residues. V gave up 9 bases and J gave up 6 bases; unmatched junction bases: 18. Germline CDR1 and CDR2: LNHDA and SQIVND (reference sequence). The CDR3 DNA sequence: TGTGCCAGCGTAAGCCCGGGACAGGCCCATAGGGATGGCTACACCTTC. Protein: CASVSPGQAHRDGYTF.